The clone carrying this T cell receptor (beta chain) appeared a few times. In TCRdb, the RT-PCR reads were re-called with MiXCR into one record per CDR3 protein. The sample gives some 570,000 distinct CDR3 sequences, about 10% of which show up once; around 10% is in the top ten. Per the germline V gene, CDR1 is LNHDA and CDR2 is SQIVND (reference sequence). V lost 6 bases and J lost 7; bases outside the gene matches: 10. This CDR3 has 16 residues. The sample belongs to a study of response to subunit inactivated influenza vaccine. The same data also went into a second study, on T cells expressing NK-cell markers. This second report adds: UMIs were included in TCR beta cDNA generated by 5'RACE template switching.

This clonotype was obtained from a man aged 45 to 65 who received an inactivated influenza vaccine. The chain has TRBV19 and TRBJ2-2; TRBD1 aligns across 11 bases. This material consisted of PBMCs from blood, taken on the day of vaccination. CDR3: CASRSRDRGIIGELFF. Here the CDR3 DNA reads TGTGCCAGTAGATCCCGGGACAGGGGGATTATCGGGGAGCTGTTTTTT.